This TCR beta chain is drawn from a study of control samples from healthy donors and cancer patients. Between the trimmed V and J ends, which lost 2 bases and 3 bases, there was a span of 13 bases. CDR3 length: 15 amino acids. Per germline, CDR1 MDHEN and CDR2 SYDVKM. This table comes from immunoSEQ multiplex PCR, and its TCRdb copy is limited to in-frame clones, with some not included. The profile covers roughly 190,000 clones, with 91% appearing a single time and approximately 1.6% taken by the ten largest. The sequenced sample was blood. The origin of this receptor is a young woman in good health. The chain uses TRBV28 and TRBJ1-2, with D possibly being TRBD1 (6 bases). CDR3 sequence (DNA): TGTGCCAGCAGTTTAGGCACAGGGACGTACTATGGCTACACCTTC. This codes for CASSLGTGTYYGYTF.